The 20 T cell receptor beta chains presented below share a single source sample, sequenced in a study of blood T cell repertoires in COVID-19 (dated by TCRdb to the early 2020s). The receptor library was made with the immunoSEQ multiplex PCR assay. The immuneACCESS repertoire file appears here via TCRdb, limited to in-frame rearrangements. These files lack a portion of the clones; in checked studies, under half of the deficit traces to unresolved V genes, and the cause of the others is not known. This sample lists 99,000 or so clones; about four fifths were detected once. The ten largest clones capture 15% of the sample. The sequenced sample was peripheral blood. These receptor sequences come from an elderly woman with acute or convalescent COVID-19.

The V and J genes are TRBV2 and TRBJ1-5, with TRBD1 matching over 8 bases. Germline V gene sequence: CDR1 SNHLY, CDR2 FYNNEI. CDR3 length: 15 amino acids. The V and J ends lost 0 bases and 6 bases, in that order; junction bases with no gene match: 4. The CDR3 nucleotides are TGTGCCAGCAGTGAAGCGCAGGGGGCAGTTCAGCCCCAGCATTTT. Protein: CASSEAQGAVQPQHF.

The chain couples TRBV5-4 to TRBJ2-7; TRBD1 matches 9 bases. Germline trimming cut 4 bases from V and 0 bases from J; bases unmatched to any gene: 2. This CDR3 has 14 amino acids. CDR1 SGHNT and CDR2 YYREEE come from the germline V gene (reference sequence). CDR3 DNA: TGTGCCAGCAGCGGGACAGGGACCTCCTACGAGCAGTACTTC. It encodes CASSGTGTSYEQYF.

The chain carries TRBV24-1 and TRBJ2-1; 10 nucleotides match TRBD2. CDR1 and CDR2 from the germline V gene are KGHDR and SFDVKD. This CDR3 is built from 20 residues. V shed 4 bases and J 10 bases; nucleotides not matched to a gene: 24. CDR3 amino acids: CATSDRRDPQVSGRAREQFF. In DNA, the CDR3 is TGTGCCACCAGTGACCGCCGGGATCCCCAAGTGAGCGGGAGGGCCAGGGAGCAGTTCTTC.

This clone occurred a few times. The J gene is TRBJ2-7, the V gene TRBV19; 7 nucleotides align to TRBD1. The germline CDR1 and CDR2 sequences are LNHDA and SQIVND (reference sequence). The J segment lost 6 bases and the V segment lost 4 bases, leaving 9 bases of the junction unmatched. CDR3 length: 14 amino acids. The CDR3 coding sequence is TGTGCCAGTAGTAGATCGACAGGGCCTGGCGAGCAGTACTTC. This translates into CASSRSTGPGEQYF.

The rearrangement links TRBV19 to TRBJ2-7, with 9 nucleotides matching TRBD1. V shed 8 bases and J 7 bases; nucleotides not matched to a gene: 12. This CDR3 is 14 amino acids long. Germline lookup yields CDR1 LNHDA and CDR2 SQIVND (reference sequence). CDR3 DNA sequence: TGTGCCAGTGCCCCCGGGACAGGGTTGAGGGAGCAGTACTTC. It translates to CASAPGTGLREQYF.

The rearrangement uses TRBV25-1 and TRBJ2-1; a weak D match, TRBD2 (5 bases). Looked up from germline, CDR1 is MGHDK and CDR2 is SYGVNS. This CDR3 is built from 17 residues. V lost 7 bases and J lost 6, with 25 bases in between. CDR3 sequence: CASTPRALSGPFNEQFF. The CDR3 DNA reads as TGTGCCAGCACCCCTCGGGCCTTGAGCGGACCATTCAATGAGCAGTTCTTC.

This chain's CDR3 is CASSQSWEGEQYV. CDR3 nucleotides: TGTGCCAGCAGCCAGTCATGGGAGGGCGAGCAGTACGTC. This chain links TRBV14 with TRBJ2-7; 7 bases align to TRBD2. Unmatched junction bases numbered 5, after V lost 3 bases and J lost 6 bases. This CDR3 region has 13 residues. Germline V gives CDR1 SGHDN, CDR2 FVKESK.

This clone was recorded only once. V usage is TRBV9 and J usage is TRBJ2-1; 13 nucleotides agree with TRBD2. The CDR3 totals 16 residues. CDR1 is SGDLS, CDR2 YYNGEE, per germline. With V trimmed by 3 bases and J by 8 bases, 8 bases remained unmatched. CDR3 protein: CASSAALAGGGDEQFF. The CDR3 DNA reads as TGTGCCAGCAGCGCAGCACTAGCGGGAGGGGGGGATGAGCAGTTCTTC.

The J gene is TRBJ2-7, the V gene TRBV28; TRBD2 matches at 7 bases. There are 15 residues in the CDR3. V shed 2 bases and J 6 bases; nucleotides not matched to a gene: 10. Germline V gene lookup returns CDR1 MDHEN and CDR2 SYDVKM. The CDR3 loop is CASSLGRGRTREQYF. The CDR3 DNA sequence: TGTGCCAGCAGTTTAGGGCGCGGGAGAACACGCGAGCAGTACTTC.

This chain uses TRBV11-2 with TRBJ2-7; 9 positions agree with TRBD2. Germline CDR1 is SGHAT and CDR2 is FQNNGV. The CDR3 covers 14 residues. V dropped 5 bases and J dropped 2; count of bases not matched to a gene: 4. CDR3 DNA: TGTGCCAGCAGCCTTAGCGGGGGAACCTACGAGCAGTACTTC. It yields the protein CASSLSGGTYEQYF.

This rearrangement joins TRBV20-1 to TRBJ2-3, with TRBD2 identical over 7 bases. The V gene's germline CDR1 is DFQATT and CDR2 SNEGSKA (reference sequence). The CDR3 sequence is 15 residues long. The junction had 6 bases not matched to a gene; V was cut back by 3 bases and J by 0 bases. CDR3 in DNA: TGCAGTGCTAGTTGGGGGAGGGCTAGCACAGATACGCAGTATTTT. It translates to CSASWGRASTDTQYF.

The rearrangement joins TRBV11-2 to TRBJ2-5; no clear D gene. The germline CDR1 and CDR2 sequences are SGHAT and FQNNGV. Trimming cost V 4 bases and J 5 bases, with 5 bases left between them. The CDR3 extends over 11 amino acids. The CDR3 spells CASSSRETQYF. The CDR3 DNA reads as TGTGCCAGCAGCTCTAGGGAGACCCAGTACTTC.

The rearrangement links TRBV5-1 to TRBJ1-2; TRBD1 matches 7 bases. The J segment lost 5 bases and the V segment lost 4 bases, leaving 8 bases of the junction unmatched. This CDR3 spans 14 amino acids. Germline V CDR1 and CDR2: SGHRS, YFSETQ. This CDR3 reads CASSREQGGYGYTF. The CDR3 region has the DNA TGCGCCAGCAGCAGAGAGCAGGGGGGATATGGCTACACCTTC.

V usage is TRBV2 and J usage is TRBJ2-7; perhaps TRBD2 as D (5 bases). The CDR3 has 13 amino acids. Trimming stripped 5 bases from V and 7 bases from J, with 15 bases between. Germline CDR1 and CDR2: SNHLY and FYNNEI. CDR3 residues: CASSSRTRGEQYF. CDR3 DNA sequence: TGTGCCAGCAGTAGCCGGACCCGCGGGGAGCAGTACTTC.

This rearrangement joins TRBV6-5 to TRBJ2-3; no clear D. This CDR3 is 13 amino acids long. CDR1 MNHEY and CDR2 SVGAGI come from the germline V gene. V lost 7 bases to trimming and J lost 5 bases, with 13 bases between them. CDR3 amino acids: CASTPRHGDTQYF. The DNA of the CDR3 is TGTGCCAGCACCCCCCGACACGGAGATACGCAGTATTTT.

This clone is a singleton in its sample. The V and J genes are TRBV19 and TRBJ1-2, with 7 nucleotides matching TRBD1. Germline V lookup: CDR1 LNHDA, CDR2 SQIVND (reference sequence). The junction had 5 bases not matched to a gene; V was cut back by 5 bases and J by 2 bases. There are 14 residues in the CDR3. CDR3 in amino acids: CASSVTGPNYGYTF. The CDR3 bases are TGTGCCAGTAGTGTGACAGGGCCCAACTATGGCTACACCTTC.

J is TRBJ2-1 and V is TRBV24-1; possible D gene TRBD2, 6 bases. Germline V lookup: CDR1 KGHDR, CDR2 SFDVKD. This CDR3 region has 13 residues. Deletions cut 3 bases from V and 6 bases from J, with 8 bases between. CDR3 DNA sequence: TGTGCCACCAGTGATGGGGGGTCCAATGAGCAGTTCTTC. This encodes CATSDGGSNEQFF.

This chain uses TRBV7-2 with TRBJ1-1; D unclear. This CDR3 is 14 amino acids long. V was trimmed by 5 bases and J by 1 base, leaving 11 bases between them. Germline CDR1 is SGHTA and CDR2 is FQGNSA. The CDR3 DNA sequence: TGTGCCAGCAGCGGTAACGGCGGGAACACTGAAGCTTTCTTT. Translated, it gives CASSGNGGNTEAFF.

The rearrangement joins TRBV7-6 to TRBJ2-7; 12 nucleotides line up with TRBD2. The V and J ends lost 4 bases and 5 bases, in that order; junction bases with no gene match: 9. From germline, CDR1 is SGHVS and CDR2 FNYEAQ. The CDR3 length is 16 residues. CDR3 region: CASSSPLAGGGDEQYF. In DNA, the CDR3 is TGTGCCAGCAGCTCCCCTCTAGCGGGAGGGGGGGACGAGCAGTACTTC.

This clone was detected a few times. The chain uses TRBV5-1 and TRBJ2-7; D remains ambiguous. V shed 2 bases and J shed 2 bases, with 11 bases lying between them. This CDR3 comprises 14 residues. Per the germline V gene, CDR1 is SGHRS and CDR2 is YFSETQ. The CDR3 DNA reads TGCGCCAGCAGCTTCTATCCGGGTACCTACGAGCAGTACTTC. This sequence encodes CASSFYPGTYEQYF.